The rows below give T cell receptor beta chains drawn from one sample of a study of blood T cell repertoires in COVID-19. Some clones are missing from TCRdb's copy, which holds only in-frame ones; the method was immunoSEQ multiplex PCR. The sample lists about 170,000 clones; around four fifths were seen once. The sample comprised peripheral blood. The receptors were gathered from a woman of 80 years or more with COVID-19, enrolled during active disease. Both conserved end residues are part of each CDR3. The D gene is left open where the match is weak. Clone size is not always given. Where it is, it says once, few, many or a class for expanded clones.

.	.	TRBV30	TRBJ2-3	CAWSQGGWRYTQYF	TGTGCCTGGAGTCAAGGCGGGTGGAGGTATACGCAGTATTTT
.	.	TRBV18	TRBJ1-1	CASSPLQGRGSEAFF	TGTGCCAGCTCACCACTACAGGGAAGAGGCTCTGAAGCTTTCTTT
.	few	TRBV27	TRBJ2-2	CASSSPGTSQTGELFF	TGTGCCAGCAGTTCACCCGGGACTTCTCAGACGGGGGAGCTGTTTTTT
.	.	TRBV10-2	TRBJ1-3	CASGPNTIYF	TGCGCCAGCGGCCCGAACACCATATATTTT
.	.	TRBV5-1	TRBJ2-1	CASSPKLATNNEQFF	TGCGCCAGCAGCCCAAAATTGGCCACAAACAATGAGCAGTTCTTC
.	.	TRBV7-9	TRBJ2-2	CASSLARQNTGELFF	TGTGCCAGCAGCTTAGCCCGACAGAACACCGGGGAGCTGTTTTTT
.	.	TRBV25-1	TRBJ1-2	CASSPGRSYGYTF	TGTGCCAGCAGTCCAGGTAGATCCTATGGCTACACCTTC
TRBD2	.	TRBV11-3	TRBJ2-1	CASSLRLAGGNEQFF	TGTGCCAGCAGCTTAAGGCTAGCGGGAGGAAATGAGCAGTTCTTC
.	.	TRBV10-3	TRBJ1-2	CAISESIAVAYGYTF	TGTGCCATCAGTGAGTCGATAGCAGTAGCCTATGGCTACACCTTC
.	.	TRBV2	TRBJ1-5	CASTGSFSNQPQHF	TGTGCCAGCACAGGGTCCTTTAGCAATCAGCCCCAGCATTTT
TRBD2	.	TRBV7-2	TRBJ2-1	CASSRVAGGRNEQFF	TGTGCCAGCAGTCGTGTAGCGGGGGGACGCAATGAGCAGTTCTTC
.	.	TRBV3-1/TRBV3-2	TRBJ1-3	CASSRHRDISGNTIYF	TGTGCCAGCAGCCGCCACCGGGACATCTCTGGAAACACCATATATTTT
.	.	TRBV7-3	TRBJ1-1	CASSSTGSTEAFF	TGTGCCAGCAGCTCCACAGGGAGCACTGAAGCTTTCTTT
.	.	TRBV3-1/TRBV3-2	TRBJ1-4	CASSHLREKLFF	TGTGCCAGCAGCCATTTACGGGAAAAACTGTTTTTT
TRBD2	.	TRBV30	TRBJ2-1	CAWSAGTSKVNEQFF	TGTGCCTGGAGTGCAGGGACTAGTAAGGTCAATGAGCAGTTCTTC
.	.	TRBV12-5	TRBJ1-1	CASGLRGADTEAFF	TGTGCTAGTGGTTTGCGGGGGGCGGACACTGAAGCTTTCTTT
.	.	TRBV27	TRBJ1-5	CASSLFSTQGENQPQHF	TGTGCCAGCAGTTTATTCTCCACACAGGGAGAGAATCAGCCCCAGCATTTT
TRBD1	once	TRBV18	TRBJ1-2	CASSLGQGGNYGYTF	TGTGCCAGCTCACTAGGACAGGGAGGCAACTATGGCTACACCTTC
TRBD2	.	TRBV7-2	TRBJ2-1	CASSLSSGDYNEQFF	TGTGCCAGCAGCTTATCTAGCGGTGACTACAATGAGCAGTTCTTC
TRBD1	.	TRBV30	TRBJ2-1	CAWSPGTVHWQFF	TGTGCCTGGAGTCCCGGGACAGTACATTGGCAGTTCTTC
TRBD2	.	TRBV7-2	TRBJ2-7	CASSSAWTSGSTDEQYF	TGTGCCAGCAGCTCCGCCTGGACTAGCGGGAGCACAGACGAGCAGTACTTC
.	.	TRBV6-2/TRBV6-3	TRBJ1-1	CASSYGGEDTEAFF	TGTGCCAGCAGTTATGGGGGGGAGGACACTGAAGCTTTCTTT
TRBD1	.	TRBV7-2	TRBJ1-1	CASSPETGRPEAFF	TGTGCCAGCAGCCCAGAGACAGGGCGTCCTGAAGCTTTCTTT
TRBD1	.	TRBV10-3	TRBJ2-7	CAISEDRGRYEQYF	TGTGCCATCAGTGAGGACAGGGGGCGGTACGAGCAGTACTTC
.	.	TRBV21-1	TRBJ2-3	CASSVRDGGSTDTQYF	TGTGCCAGCAGCGTCCGGGACGGAGGGAGCACAGATACGCAGTATTTT
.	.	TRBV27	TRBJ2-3	CASSLSGPARTQYF	TGTGCCAGCAGTTTATCAGGTCCAGCGCGTACGCAGTATTTT
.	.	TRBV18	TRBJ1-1	CASSPQRRGAEAFF	TGTGCCAGCTCACCACAGAGGAGGGGCGCTGAAGCTTTCTTT
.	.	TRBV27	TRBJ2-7	CASSLRGGGSYEQYF	TGTGCCAGCAGTTTAAGAGGAGGAGGATCCTACGAGCAGTACTTC
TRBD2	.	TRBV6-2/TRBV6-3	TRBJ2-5	CASSATSGGLETQYF	TGTGCCAGCAGTGCCACTAGCGGGGGTCTGGAGACCCAGTACTTC
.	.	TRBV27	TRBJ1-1	CASTILSTDMNTEAFF	TGTGCCAGCACCATACTCTCGACAGATATGAACACTGAAGCTTTCTTT
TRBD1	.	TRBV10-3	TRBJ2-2	CAISGQGWAGELFF	TGTGCCATCAGTGGACAGGGGTGGGCCGGGGAGCTGTTTTTT
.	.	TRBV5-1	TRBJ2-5	CASSLYTGKQETQYF	TGCGCCAGCAGCTTGTATACAGGGAAACAAGAGACCCAGTACTTC
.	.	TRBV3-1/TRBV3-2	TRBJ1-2	CASSQWQVNYGYTF	TGTGCCAGCAGCCAGTGGCAGGTTAACTATGGCTACACCTTC
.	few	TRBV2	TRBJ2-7	CASKGPGSHEQYF	TGTGCCAGTAAGGGACCCGGGAGCCACGAGCAGTACTTC
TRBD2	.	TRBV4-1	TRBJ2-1	CASSQDPSGRYNEQFF	TGCGCCAGCAGCCAAGATCCTAGCGGGAGATACAATGAGCAGTTCTTC
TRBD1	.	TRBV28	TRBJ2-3	CASQTGGSTDTQYF	TGTGCCAGCCAAACAGGGGGCAGCACAGATACGCAGTATTTT
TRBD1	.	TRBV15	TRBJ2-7	CATSRDQGASEQYF	TGTGCCACCAGCAGAGATCAGGGGGCCTCCGAGCAGTACTTC
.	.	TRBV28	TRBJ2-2	CASRPPSRAGELFF	TGTGCCAGCAGACCTCCGTCCCGGGCCGGGGAGCTGTTTTTT
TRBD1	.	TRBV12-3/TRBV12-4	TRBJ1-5	CASSWDRDQPQHF	TGTGCCAGCAGCTGGGACAGAGATCAGCCCCAGCATTTT
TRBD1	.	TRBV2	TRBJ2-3	CASSLEGAGDTQYF	TGTGCCAGCAGCCTCGAGGGGGCAGGGGATACGCAGTATTTT
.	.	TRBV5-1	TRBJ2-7	CASSTAGTRDYEQYF	TGCGCCAGCAGCACGGCCGGAACACGGGACTACGAGCAGTACTTC
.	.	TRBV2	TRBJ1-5	CASAPGTSQPQHF	TGTGCCAGTGCTCCCGGGACATCTCAGCCCCAGCATTTT
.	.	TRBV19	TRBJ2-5	CASSIRRALQETQYF	TGTGCCAGTAGTATTCGGCGGGCACTCCAAGAGACCCAGTACTTC
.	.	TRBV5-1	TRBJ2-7	CASSLPTVGLYEQYF	TGCGCCAGCAGCTTGCCCACGGTGGGGCTCTACGAGCAGTACTTC